The next 15 T cell receptor beta chains were all read from a single sample in a study of shared T cell receptors in the human thymus. Profiled with immunoSEQ multiplex PCR; TCRdb holds only in-frame clones, not every one. The sample lists a few hundred thousand clones, over 90% occurring once. The sequenced sample was thymocytes. These receptor sequences come from a human donor.

This chain connects TRBV28 to TRBJ1-1; D might be TRBD1 (5 bases). The CDR3 runs 12 residues. Trimming removed 6 bases from V and 7 bases from J, with 12 bases in between. Germline loops: CDR1 MDHEN, CDR2 SYDVKM. The CDR3 sequence is CASSVRQHEAFF. The CDR3 DNA follows: TGTGCCAGCAGCGTCCGACAGCATGAAGCTTTCTTT.

V gene TRBV30 combines with J gene TRBJ2-1, with D perhaps TRBD1 or TRBD2 (6 bases each). CDR3 size: 18 residues. Germline lookup yields CDR1 GTSNPN and CDR2 SVGIG (reference sequence). V shed 7 bases and J shed 6 bases, with 31 bases lying between them. The CDR3 DNA reads TGTGCCTTCCGATGCCCTCACAGGGAGGTTAGGAACGGCAATGAGCAGTTCTTC. Its protein product is CAFRCPHREVRNGNEQFF.

The rearrangement joins TRBV5-1 to TRBJ2-5; D may match TRBD1 or TRBD2 (7 bases each). The CDR3 totals 17 residues. Germline-derived CDR1 and CDR2 are SGHRS and YFSETQ. The V end lost 3 bases, the J end lost 2 bases, and 20 bases lay between the germline ends. CDR3 region: CASSSIQGRGEQETQYF. CDR3 bases: TGCGCCAGCAGCTCAATACAGGGGAGGGGCGAACAAGAGACCCAGTACTTC.

The chain carries TRBV25-1 and TRBJ2-7, with D unclear. Per germline, CDR1 MGHDK and CDR2 SYGVNS. This CDR3 is 17 amino acids long. Trimming cost V 6 bases and J 0 bases, with 21 bases left between them. CDR3 nucleotide sequence: TGTGCCAGCAGGGCCCAGAGCCATGGGCGGAGCTCCTACGAGCAGTACTTC. It codes for CASRAQSHGRSSYEQYF.

V is TRBV6-1 and J is TRBJ1-4; tentative D call: TRBD1 (5 bases). This CDR3 has 15 residues. V lost 6 bases and J 6 bases, leaving 17 bases between the germline ends. Germline assignment: CDR1 MNHNS and CDR2 SASEGT. The CDR3 DNA reads as TGTGCCAGCAGACTAGACAGCTTTGGGGATGAAAAACTGTTTTTT. Translation gives CASRLDSFGDEKLFF.

The chain recombines TRBV5-4 with TRBJ1-3, with 8 bases aligning to TRBD1. The CDR3 loop spans 16 amino acids. V lost 2 bases to trimming and J lost 3 bases; unmatched junction nucleotides: 7. Germline loops: CDR1 SGHNT, CDR2 YYREEE (reference sequence). The CDR3 coding sequence is TGTGCCAGCAGCTTCCCGACAGGGGAAGTTGGAAACACCATATATTTT. Translating gives CASSFPTGEVGNTIYF. Full variable domain (outside the CDR3, taken from reference TRBV5-4 and TRBJ1-3): ETGVTQSPTHLIKTRGQQVTLRCSSQSGHNTVSWYQQALGQGPQFIFQYYREEENGRGNFPPRFSGLQFPNYSSELNVNALELDDSALYLCASSFPTGEVGNTIYFGEGSWLTVV.

This chain joins TRBV19 and TRBJ2-1, with 8 bases identical to TRBD2. The V gene end was trimmed by 0 bases and the J gene end by 2 bases; junction bases not matched to a gene: 9. In germline, CDR1 is LNHDA, CDR2 SQIVND (reference sequence). The CDR3 sequence is 18 residues long. The CDR3 region has the DNA TGTGCCAGTAGTATAGACTTAGACCCGGGACTAGCCTACAATGAGCAGTTCTTC. This encodes CASSIDLDPGLAYNEQFF. Full variable domain (remainder filled in from reference TRBV19 and TRBJ2-1): DGGITQSPKYLFRKEGQNVTLSCEQNLNHDAMYWYRQDPGQGLRLIYYSQIVNDFQKGDIAEGYSVSREKKESFPLTVTSAQKNPTAFYLCASSIDLDPGLAYNEQFFGPGTRLTVL.

The chain couples TRBV11-2 to TRBJ2-1; 10 bases are a match to TRBD1. Germline CDR1 SGHAT, CDR2 FQNNGV. V lost 0 bases and J lost 1; bases outside the gene matches: 6. This CDR3 region has 18 residues. In DNA, the CDR3 is TGTGCCAGCAGCTTAGAAGGTGAGGGACAGGGGTCCTACAATGAGCAGTTCTTC. Its translation: CASSLEGEGQGSYNEQFF.

The chain has TRBV13 and TRBJ2-5, with TRBD1 matching over 9 bases. CDR1 PRHDT and CDR2 FYEKMQ come from the germline V gene (reference sequence). Trimming took 3 bases from V and 3 from J; bases not matched to a gene: 2. The CDR3 length is 14 residues. In DNA form, the CDR3 reads TGTGCCAGCAGCTTGAGGACAGGGGAAGAGACCCAGTACTTC. Its translation is CASSLRTGEETQYF.

The sample holds one count of this clone. This sequence joins TRBV11-2 and TRBJ2-1, with TRBD1 as a possible D gene (6 bases). CDR1 is SGHAT, CDR2 FQNNGV, per germline. There are 18 residues in the CDR3. The V end lost 3 bases, the J end lost 0 bases, and 18 bases lay between the germline ends. The CDR3 is CASSLQPTRGSSYNEQFF. The CDR3 nucleotides read TGTGCCAGCAGCTTGCAGCCAACAAGGGGGAGCTCCTACAATGAGCAGTTCTTC.

The rearrangement joins TRBV30 to TRBJ2-7, with D unclear. Trimming removed 0 bases at V and 5 bases at J, with 8 bases between. CDR1 and CDR2 (germline): GTSNPN, SVGIG (reference sequence). This CDR3 is built from 12 residues. CDR3 sequence: CAWSVPPHEQYF. The CDR3 DNA sequence: TGTGCCTGGAGTGTACCCCCGCACGAGCAGTACTTC.

The chain uses TRBV30 and TRBJ2-2; tentative D call: TRBD1 (6 bases). V lost 5 bases and J lost 5, with 15 bases in between. Germline values: CDR1 GTSNPN, CDR2 SVGIG (reference sequence). This CDR3 has 14 amino acids. The CDR3 DNA is TGTGCCTGGTGCCAAGGGCAGGGGACCGGGGAGCTGTTTTTT. Translating it yields CAWCQGQGTGELFF.

This chain uses TRBV25-1 with TRBJ2-3; 7 bases agree with TRBD1. J was trimmed by 5 bases and V by 4 bases; bases with no gene match: 3. Germline V gene data show CDR1 as MGHDK and CDR2 as SYGVNS. CDR3 length: 13 residues. The CDR3 sequence: CASSVQGEDTQYF. The CDR3 DNA sequence: TGTGCCAGCAGTGTTCAGGGGGAAGATACGCAGTATTTT. Variable domain in full (rest from reference TRBV25-1 and TRBJ2-3): EADIYQTPRYLVIGTGKKITLECSQTMGHDKMYWYQQDPGMELHLIHYSYGVNSTEKGDLSSESTVSRIRTEHFPLTLESARPSHTSQYLCASSVQGEDTQYFGPGTRLTVL.

J is TRBJ2-3 and V is TRBV27; 7 bases are a match to TRBD2. The germline V gene has CDR1 MNHEY and CDR2 SMNVEV (reference sequence). J was trimmed by 0 bases and V by 7 bases; bases with no gene match: 4. This CDR3 region has 14 residues. The DNA of the CDR3 is TGTGCCAGCACCACGGGGGGTAGCACAGATACGCAGTATTTT. Protein: CASTTGGSTDTQYF.

This clone is a singleton in its sample. At one end, the junction sequence differs from germline, possibly due to a read error. The V and J genes are TRBV7-7 and TRBJ2-3, with 10 bases identical to TRBD2. Germline lookup yields CDR1 SSHAT and CDR2 FNYEAQ (reference sequence). The CDR3 is 15 residues long. CDR3 region: CASSPGGLAADTQYF. The CDR3 DNA is TGTGCTAGCAGCCCAGGCGGACTAGCGGCAGATACGCAGTATTTT.